These T cell receptor beta chains were read from a single sample in a study of PD-1 blockade in classical Hodgkin lymphoma. The assay was immunoSEQ multiplex PCR, and TCRdb's table has in-frame clones only and misses some. The sample has 15,000 to 20,000 clones; 70% to 90% are singletons. This specimen was CD4+ T cells from blood, taken before the fourth cycle of nivolumab. The receptors were sampled from a human donor with classical Hodgkin lymphoma. Each CDR3 is given with its conserved first and last residue. D genes are given only for firm matches. Rows give clone size only sometimes, using once, few, many, or a class for an expanded clone.

>few|TRBJ1-2|TRBV5-1|-
TGCGCCAGCAGCCCCGGAGGGGACGGCTACACCTTC
CASSPGGDGYTF
>-|TRBJ2-1|TRBV6-5|TRBD1
TGTGCCAGCAGTTACCCACCAGGGACAGGGGCGCAGTTCTTC
CASSYPPGTGAQFF
>-|TRBJ2-1|TRBV28|TRBD2
TGTGCCAGCAGTTTATTCCCTGGACTAGCGGGCAATGAGCAGTTCTTC
CASSLFPGLAGNEQFF
>-|TRBJ2-5|TRBV29-1|-
TGCAGCGTTGAACAGGAGACCCAGTACTTC
CSVEQETQYF
>-|TRBJ2-5|TRBV7-8|-
TGTGCCAGCAGCCCCCAGGGCAGGGAGACCCAGTACTTC
CASSPQGRETQYF
>-|TRBJ1-5|TRBV6-1|-
TGTGCCAGCAGTGAACAGGGCAGGGTTTACGAGCCCCAGCATTTT
CASSEQGRVYEPQHF
>-|TRBJ1-1|TRBV18|-
TGTGCCAGCTCACCACCTTACGGTAGCACTGAAGCTTTCTTT
CASSPPYGSTEAFF
>-|TRBJ1-1|TRBV19|-
TGTGCCAGTAGTGCCGTACAGGGCGGCGAAGCTTTCTTT
CASSAVQGGEAFF
>-|TRBJ2-1|TRBV10-2|TRBD2
TGCGCCAGCATTAACCTAGCGGGAGTCGTCAATGAGCAGTTCTTC
CASINLAGVVNEQFF
>-|TRBJ2-5|TRBV11-2|-
TGTGCCAGCAGCTCGAGACTAGTAGAAGAGACCCAGTACTTC
CASSSRLVEETQYF
>-|TRBJ2-7|TRBV5-6|-
TGTGCCAGCAGCTCCGGACAGCTTCGATTGGGCTCCTACGAGCAGTACTTC
CASSSGQLRLGSYEQYF
>-|TRBJ2-7|TRBV7-4|TRBD2
TGTGCCAGCAGCAAAAACGGGACTAGCGGGAGCTACGAGCAGTACTTC
CASSKNGTSGSYEQYF
>-|TRBJ2-7|TRBV2|-
TGTGCCAGCAGTGGGACTTCCGCTACGGTGCAGTACTTC
CASSGTSATVQYF
>few|TRBJ2-7|TRBV10-1|-
TGCGCCACTCGACGGGGCTACGAGCAGTACTTC
CATRRGYEQYF
>-|TRBJ1-5|TRBV30|-
TGTGCCTGGAGCTGGGGGGGGGCGGGCAATCAGCCCCAGCATTTT
CAWSWGGAGNQPQHF
>-|TRBJ2-7|TRBV11-2|-
TGTGCCAGCAGCCAGGGACGGGGCTACGAGCAGTACTTC
CASSQGRGYEQYF
>-|TRBJ2-5|TRBV18|-
TGTGCCAGCTCACCACGGCCTCAAGAGACCCAGTACTTC
CASSPRPQETQYF
>-|TRBJ1-3|TRBV5-1|-
TGCGCCAGCAGCCTGGCTGGTATGTACTCTGGAAACACCATATATTTT
CASSLAGMYSGNTIYF
>-|TRBJ1-5|TRBV28|-
TGTGCCAGCAGATATACAGCGTCCAATCAGCCCCAGCATTTT
CASRYTASNQPQHF
>-|TRBJ2-2|TRBV11-2|-
TGTGCCAGCAGCCCAAGTGGCACCGGGGAGCTGTTTTTT
CASSPSGTGELFF
>-|TRBJ2-7|TRBV5-1|TRBD2
TGCGCCAGCAGTCCTCTAGCGGGAGGGACCTACGAGCAGTACTTC
CASSPLAGGTYEQYF
>-|TRBJ2-2|TRBV2|-
TGTGCCAGCAGTGGACAGGCAAACACCGGGGAGCTGTTTTTT
CASSGQANTGELFF
>-|TRBJ2-7|TRBV27|TRBD2
TGTGCCAGCAGTTCTCTGGGACTAGCGGGAGGGAGCGAGCAGTACTTC
CASSSLGLAGGSEQYF
>-|TRBJ2-1|TRBV6-5|-
TGTGCCAGCAGTTCCGGACCAGCCGGGTTCAGTGAGCAGTTCTTC
CASSSGPAGFSEQFF
>once|TRBJ1-2|TRBV5-1|TRBD1
TGCGCCAGCAGCCCGACGGACAGGCTTAACTATGGCTACACCTTC
CASSPTDRLNYGYTF
>-|TRBJ2-3|TRBV27|-
TGTGCCAGCAGTTTCCGCGGGTCAGATACGCAGTATTTT
CASSFRGSDTQYF
>-|TRBJ1-4|TRBV19|TRBD1
TGTGCCAGTAGTTTACGACAGGGGGCGATTTTCGGTGAAAAACTGTTTTTT
CASSLRQGAIFGEKLFF
>-|TRBJ1-2|TRBV28|TRBD1
TGTGCCAGCCGGGCACAGGGGGTTAACTATGGCTACACCTTC
CASRAQGVNYGYTF
>-|TRBJ1-6|TRBV28|-
TGTGCCAGCAGATCACTCCTCCAGGGGTATAATTCACCCCTCCACTTT
CASRSLLQGYNSPLHF
>-|TRBJ1-1|TRBV5-1|-
TGCGCCAGCAGCTCGGACACGACCACTGAAGCTTTCTTT
CASSSDTTTEAFF
>-|TRBJ2-3|TRBV6-6|TRBD2
TGTGCCAGCAGGGCTAGCGGGAGGGCCCAAACAGATACGCAGTATTTT
CASRASGRAQTDTQYF
>-|TRBJ2-5|TRBV25-1|TRBD2
TGTGCCAGCCTGTTAGCGGGAGGAGGAGAGACCCAGTACTTC
CASLLAGGGETQYF
>-|TRBJ2-7|TRBV7-9|-
TGTGCCAGCAGCTCCTCGACAGGGGGCGAGACTAGCGGGCTCGAGCAGTACTTC
CASSSSTGGETSGLEQYF
>-|TRBJ2-6|TRBV11-1|-
TGTGCCAGCAGCGCCTTACGGTACAACTCTGGGGCCAACGTCCTGACTTTC
CASSALRYNSGANVLTF
>once|TRBJ1-4|TRBV19|-
TGTGCCAGTTACGGCGGGGGAGAAAAACTGTTTTTT
CASYGGGEKLFF
>-|TRBJ1-2|TRBV10-3|TRBD1
TGTGCCATCAGTGAGTCTCGACAGGGGGAGGACGGCTACACCTTC
CAISESRQGEDGYTF
>once|TRBJ1-2|TRBV2|TRBD1
TGTGCCAGCACCGAAGGAGGTGTGAGAGGGGGCTACGATGGCTACACCTTC
CASTEGGVRGGYDGYTF
>-|TRBJ2-3|TRBV4-2|-
TGTGCCAGCAGCCAAGATTGGACTAGCACAGATACGCAGTATTTT
CASSQDWTSTDTQYF
>-|TRBJ2-7|TRBV5-1|TRBD1
TGCGCCAGCAGCAGGGACAGGGAAGGCGAGCAGTACTTC
CASSRDREGEQYF
>-|TRBJ2-2|TRBV6-4|TRBD2
TGTGCCAGCAGTGACTTGCCAGGGAGGGACGGGGAGCTGTTTTTT
CASSDLPGRDGELFF
>once|TRBJ1-2|TRBV19|-
TGTGCCAGTAAACCCCGGGGCAGGCCCGGAGGGGTCTATGGCTACACCTTC
CASKPRGRPGGVYGYTF
>-|TRBJ2-3|TRBV2|TRBD2
TGTGCCAGCAGTTATAGGACTAGCGGCATAGATACGCAGTATTTT
CASSYRTSGIDTQYF
>-|TRBJ2-4|TRBV5-1|-
TGCGCCAGCAGCTTGGTCCCTCCCGGGGCAGCCAAAAACATTCAGTACTTC
CASSLVPPGAAKNIQYF
>-|TRBJ2-5|TRBV7-2|-
TGTGCCAGCAGCTTAGCGTCTATGGGGTCGTTCGGGGGGCAGAAGACCCAGTACTTC
CASSLASMGSFGGQKTQYF
>-|TRBJ2-2|TRBV4-1|-
TGCGCCAGCAGCCATCCGGGTCGGGACAAAAACACCGGGGAGCTGTTTTTT
CASSHPGRDKNTGELFF
>-|TRBJ2-1|TRBV29-1|TRBD2
TGCAGCGTTGGAGCGGGAGGGATACGCAATGAGCAGTTCTTC
CSVGAGGIRNEQFF
>-|TRBJ2-7|TRBV10-3|-
TGTGCCATCAGTGGGACAGGGAGGGACGAGCAGTACTTC
CAISGTGRDEQYF
>-|TRBJ2-7|TRBV6-1|TRBD1
TGTGCCAGCAGTGAAGCCTCCACAGGGGCCTCCTACGAGCAGTACTTC
CASSEASTGASYEQYF
>-|TRBJ1-1|TRBV19|-
TGTGCCAGTAGTATCCGCACGGGGACTACGAACACTGAAGCTTTCTTT
CASSIRTGTTNTEAFF
>-|TRBJ2-2|TRBV5-4|TRBD1
TGTGCCAGCAGCGGAGGAGGTCGGGACAGGGAAAACACCGGGGAGCTGTTTTTT
CASSGGGRDRENTGELFF
>-|TRBJ2-7|TRBV7-8|TRBD2
TGTGCCAGCAGCTCCGGGACTAGCGGGAGGGCCGGGGCTTACGAGCAGTACTTC
CASSSGTSGRAGAYEQYF
>-|TRBJ1-1|TRBV9|TRBD1
TGTGCCAGCAGCGATACAGGACAGGGTGGTGAAGCTTTCTTT
CASSDTGQGGEAFF
>-|TRBJ2-7|TRBV19|-
TGTGCCAGTAGCTGGAGAGGGAGTAGGTACGAGCAGTACTTC
CASSWRGSRYEQYF
>-|TRBJ1-5|TRBV10-3|-
TGTGCCATCAGTGAGTCTGCCCAGGGTCAGCCCCAGCATTTT
CAISESAQGQPQHF
>few|TRBJ1-2|TRBV19|TRBD1
TGTGCCAGTACCCAACTGACCGGGACAGGGGTAAATGGCTACACCTTC
CASTQLTGTGVNGYTF
>few|TRBJ2-2|TRBV15|-
TGTGCCACCAGCAGAGAGATAGGGGGAGGGCCCTCCGGGGAGCTGTTTTTT
CATSREIGGGPSGELFF